These T cell receptor beta chains were read from a single sample in a study of human T cells and chemical hapten exposure. MiXCR was run by TCRdb on the RACE reads, yielding one entry per CDR3 protein. The sample carries fewer than 70,000 distinct CDR3 sequences, roughly 9.7% recorded once. Source: whole blood, taken in connection with sensitization to the hapten diphenylcyclopropenone (DPC). The receptors originated from a woman between 50 and 59 years old with alopecia areata. Some clones in this sample may be carry-over from other donors' samples. CDR3s include the opening cysteine and the closing phenylalanine or tryptophan. The order of the fields is clone size, D gene, J gene, V gene, CDR3 protein, CDR3 DNA. A D gene is named only where the DNA matches it firmly. Some rows have no size entry. The others give once, few or many, or a class for an expanded clone.

many | TRBD1 | TRBJ1-6 | TRBV6-6 | CASSSGTALNSPLHF | TGTGCCAGCAGTTCCGGGACAGCCCTGAATTCACCCCTCCACTTT
- | TRBD1 | TRBJ1-3 | TRBV7-2 | CASSPPTGYLSGNTIYF | TGTGCCAGCAGCCCGCCGACAGGGTACCTCTCTGGAAACACCATATATTTT
many | TRBD1 | TRBJ1-1 | TRBV18 | CASSQGQPTEAFF | TGTGCCAGCTCACAGGGACAGCCCACTGAAGCTTTCTTT
- | TRBD2 | TRBJ2-3 | TRBV6-4 | CASNGGESDTQYF | TGTGCCAGCAACGGGGGGGAATCAGATACGCAGTATTTT
many | - | TRBJ2-2 | TRBV27 | CASSSRTGQNTGELFF | TGTGCCAGCAGTTCCCGGACGGGACAGAACACCGGGGAGCTGTTTTTT
many | - | TRBJ1-1 | TRBV6-1 | CASSPWSGGNTEAFF | TGTGCCAGCAGTCCGTGGTCCGGTGGTAACACTGAAGCTTTCTTT
- | TRBD1 | TRBJ1-4 | TRBV20-1 | CSAQEGAGEKLFF | TGCAGTGCCCAGGAGGGGGCAGGTGAAAAACTGTTTTTT
many | - | TRBJ2-1 | TRBV9 | CASSNRVGVNYNEQFF | TGTGCCAGCAGCAACAGGGTAGGGGTAAACTACAATGAGCAGTTCTTC
few | - | TRBJ1-1 | TRBV12-3/TRBV12-4 | CASSLGGRNTEAFF | TGTGCCAGCAGTTTAGGCGGCAGGAACACTGAAGCTTTCTTT
many | - | TRBJ1-1 | TRBV5-1 | CASSLEPFPGGTEAFF | TGCGCCAGCAGCTTGGAGCCGTTTCCAGGCGGCACTGAAGCTTTCTTT
many | TRBD2 | TRBJ2-3 | TRBV30 | CAWGHGGGQDTQYF | TGTGCCTGGGGGCATGGGGGGGGTCAGGATACGCAGTATTTT
many | TRBD2 | TRBJ2-7 | TRBV6-6 | CASSSRLAGEFDEQYF | TGTGCCAGCAGCTCCCGACTAGCGGGAGAGTTTGACGAGCAGTACTTC
- | - | TRBJ2-7 | TRBV5-4 | CASTPGGRRSSSYEQYF | TGTGCCAGCACCCCCGGGGGTCGGAGGTCCAGCTCCTACGAGCAGTACTTC
many | - | TRBJ2-2 | TRBV20-1 | CSVRRTGELFF | TGCAGTGTCAGACGGACCGGGGAGCTGTTTTTT
few | TRBD2 | TRBJ2-3 | TRBV6-6 | CASSYQAGPTDTQYF | TGTGCCAGCAGTTACCAAGCGGGACCCACAGATACGCAGTATTTT
- | - | TRBJ2-1 | TRBV18 | CASSQALGGNEQFF | TGTGCCAGCTCACAGGCGCTAGGGGGCAATGAGCAGTTCTTC
many | - | TRBJ2-7 | TRBV5-1 | CASSTQGAEQYF | TGCGCCAGCAGCACACAGGGTGCCGAGCAGTACTTC
few | - | TRBJ2-1 | TRBV6-2/TRBV6-3 | CASSQRQVHNEQFF | TGTGCCAGCAGTCAACGACAGGTACACAATGAGCAGTTCTTC
many | - | TRBJ2-3 | TRBV19 | CASSIDTRSTDTQYF | TGTGCCAGTAGTATAGATACTCGAAGCACAGATACGCAGTATTTT
many | - | TRBJ2-2 | TRBV21-1 | CASRWTSGYPNTGELFF | TGTGCCAGCCGATGGACTAGCGGATACCCGAACACCGGGGAGCTGTTTTTT
few | - | TRBJ2-2 | TRBV7-9 | CASSLEGGQNTGELFF | TGTGCCAGCAGCTTAGAGGGGGGACAGAACACCGGGGAGCTGTTTTTT
few | - | TRBJ2-4 | TRBV6-6 | CASTLNPTPTGDKNIQYF | TGTGCCAGCACCCTCAATCCCACCCCTACTGGAGACAAAAACATTCAGTACTTC
- | - | TRBJ2-5 | TRBV21-1 | CASSNRATLQETQYF | TGTGCCAGCAGCAATCGTGCGACTTTACAAGAGACCCAGTACTTC
few | TRBD2 | TRBJ2-1 | TRBV11-2 | CASRLAGSSYNEQFF | TGTGCCAGCAGACTAGCGGGGTCATCCTACAATGAGCAGTTCTTC
- | - | TRBJ1-6 | TRBV5-4 | CATLRGYNSPLHF | TGTGCCACTCTCCGAGGGTATAATTCACCCCTCCACTTT
- | - | TRBJ2-2 | TRBV15 | CATSPGVTGELFF | TGTGCCACCAGCCCAGGGGTCACCGGGGAGCTGTTTTTT
few | TRBD2 | TRBJ2-3 | TRBV24-1 | CATSDTSGANRDTQYF | TGTGCCACCAGTGATACTAGCGGGGCGAACAGAGATACGCAGTATTTT
few | - | TRBJ2-1 | TRBV20-1 | CSARDPNPSEQFF | TGCAGTGCTAGAGACCCCAACCCTAGCGAGCAGTTCTTC
few | - | TRBJ2-5 | TRBV12-3/TRBV12-4 | CASRLQESQETQYF | TGTGCCAGCAGACTACAGGAGAGCCAAGAGACCCAGTACTTC
- | - | TRBJ2-7 | TRBV18 | CASSPRDEQYF | TGTGCCAGCTCACCACGGGACGAGCAGTACTTC
few | - | TRBJ2-7 | TRBV5-1 | CASSLAGVPNYEQYF | TGCGCCAGCAGCTTGGCCGGGGTCCCAAACTACGAGCAGTACTTC
many | TRBD2 | TRBJ2-5 | TRBV7-8 | CASSLANSGGQETQYF | TGTGCCAGCAGCTTAGCTAATAGCGGGGGGCAAGAGACCCAGTACTTC
many | TRBD2 | TRBJ2-1 | TRBV19 | CASSPGTSRNEQFF | TGTGCCAGTAGTCCCGGGACTAGTAGGAATGAGCAGTTCTTC
many | - | TRBJ1-1 | TRBV28 | CASSPLPQGYTEAFF | TGTGCCAGCAGTCCCCTCCCACAGGGATACACTGAAGCTTTCTTT
few | - | TRBJ1-2 | TRBV7-9 | CASSFTDSNYGYTF | TGTGCCAGCAGCTTTACAGACTCTAACTATGGCTACACCTTC
many | - | TRBJ1-2 | TRBV29-1 | CSVEDRAETGLFGGYTF | TGCAGCGTTGAAGATCGTGCCGAGACAGGACTCTTTGGTGGCTACACCTTC
- | - | TRBJ1-1 | TRBV5-1 | CASTLIGMNTEAFF | TGCGCCAGCACCCTGATAGGCATGAACACTGAAGCTTTCTTT
few | TRBD2 | TRBJ2-1 | TRBV5-1 | CASSPTGGGPHEQFF | TGCGCCAGCAGCCCCACCGGGGGGGGGCCGCATGAGCAGTTCTTC
few | - | TRBJ2-1 | TRBV7-2 | CASSLKGGTSYNEQFF | TGTGCCAGCAGCTTAAAAGGCGGGACCTCCTACAATGAGCAGTTCTTC
few | - | TRBJ1-1 | TRBV4-3 | CASSQDLGGTEAFF | TGCGCCAGCAGCCAAGATTTGGGGGGCACTGAAGCTTTCTTT
few | - | TRBJ1-6 | TRBV20-1 | CSAHIPGRIRDSPLHF | TGCAGTGCTCATATACCGGGACGGATAAGGGATTCACCCCTCCACTTT
- | TRBD1 | TRBJ1-5 | TRBV20-1 | CSASSGTGSPYSNQPQHF | TGCAGTGCTTCATCCGGGACAGGGAGTCCCTATAGCAATCAGCCCCAGCATTTT